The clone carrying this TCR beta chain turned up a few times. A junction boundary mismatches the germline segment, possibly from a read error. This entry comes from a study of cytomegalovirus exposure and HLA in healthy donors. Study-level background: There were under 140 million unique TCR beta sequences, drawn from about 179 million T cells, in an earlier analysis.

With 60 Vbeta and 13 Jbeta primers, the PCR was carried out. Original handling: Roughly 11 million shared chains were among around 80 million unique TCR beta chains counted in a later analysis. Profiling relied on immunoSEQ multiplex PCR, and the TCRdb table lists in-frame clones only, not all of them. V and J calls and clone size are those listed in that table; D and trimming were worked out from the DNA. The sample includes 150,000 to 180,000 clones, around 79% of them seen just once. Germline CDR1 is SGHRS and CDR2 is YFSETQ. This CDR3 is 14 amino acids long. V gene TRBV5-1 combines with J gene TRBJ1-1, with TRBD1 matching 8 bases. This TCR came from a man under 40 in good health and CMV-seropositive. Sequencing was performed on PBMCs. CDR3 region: CASSSRQGNSEAFF. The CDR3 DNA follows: TGCGCCAGCAGCTCCAGACAGGGGAACTCTGAAGCTTTCTTT.